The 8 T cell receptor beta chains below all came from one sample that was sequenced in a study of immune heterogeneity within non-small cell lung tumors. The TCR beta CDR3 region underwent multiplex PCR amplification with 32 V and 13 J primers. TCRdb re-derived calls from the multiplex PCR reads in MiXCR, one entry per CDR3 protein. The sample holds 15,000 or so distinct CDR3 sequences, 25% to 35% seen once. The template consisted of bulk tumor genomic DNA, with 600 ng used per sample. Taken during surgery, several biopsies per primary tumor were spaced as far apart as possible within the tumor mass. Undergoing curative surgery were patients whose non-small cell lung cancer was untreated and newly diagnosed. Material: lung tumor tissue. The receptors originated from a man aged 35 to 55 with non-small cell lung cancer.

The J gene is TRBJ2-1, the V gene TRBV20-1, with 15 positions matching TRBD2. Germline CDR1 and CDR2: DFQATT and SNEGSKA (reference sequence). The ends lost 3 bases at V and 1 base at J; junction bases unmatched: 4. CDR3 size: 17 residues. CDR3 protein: CSASGLAGGESYNEQFF. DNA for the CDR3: TGCAGTGCTAGCGGACTAGCGGGAGGGGAGTCCTACAATGAGCAGTTCTTC.

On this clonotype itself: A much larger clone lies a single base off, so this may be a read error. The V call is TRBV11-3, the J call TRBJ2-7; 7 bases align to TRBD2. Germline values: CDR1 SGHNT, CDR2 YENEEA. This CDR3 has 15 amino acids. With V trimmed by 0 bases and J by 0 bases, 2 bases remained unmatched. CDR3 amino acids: CASSLDWGGSYEQYF. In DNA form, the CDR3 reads TGTGCCAGCAGCTTAGACTGGGGGGGCTCCTACGAGCAGTACTTC.

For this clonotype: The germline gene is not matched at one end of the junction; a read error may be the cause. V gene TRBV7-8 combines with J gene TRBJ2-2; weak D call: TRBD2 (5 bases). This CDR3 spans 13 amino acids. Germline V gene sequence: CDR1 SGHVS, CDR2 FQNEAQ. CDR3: CASSQRLYGELFF. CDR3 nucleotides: TGTGCCAGCAGCCAAAGGCTATACGGGGAGCTGTTTTTC.

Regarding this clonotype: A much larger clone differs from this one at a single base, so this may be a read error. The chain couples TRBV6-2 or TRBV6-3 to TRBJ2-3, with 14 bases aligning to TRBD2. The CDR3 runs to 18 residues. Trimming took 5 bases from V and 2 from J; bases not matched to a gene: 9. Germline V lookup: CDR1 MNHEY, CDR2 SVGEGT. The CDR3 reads CASSKHGTSGSLTDTQYF. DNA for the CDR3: TGTGCCAGCAGTAAACACGGGACTAGCGGGAGTCTCACAGATACGCAGTATTTT.

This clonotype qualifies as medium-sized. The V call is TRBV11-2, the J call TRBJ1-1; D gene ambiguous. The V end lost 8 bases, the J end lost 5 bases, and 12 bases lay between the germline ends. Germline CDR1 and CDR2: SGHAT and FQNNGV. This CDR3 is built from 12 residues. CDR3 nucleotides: TGTGCCAGCGGCCCATTAGTAACTGAAGCTTTCTTT. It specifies CASGPLVTEAFF.

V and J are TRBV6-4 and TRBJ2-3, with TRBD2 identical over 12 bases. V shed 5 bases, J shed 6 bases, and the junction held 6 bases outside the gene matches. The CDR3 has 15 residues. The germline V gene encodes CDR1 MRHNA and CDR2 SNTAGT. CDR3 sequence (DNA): TGTGCCAGCAGTCTAGCGGGGGGGGGGTGTGATACGCAGTATTTT. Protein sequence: CASSLAGGGCDTQYF.

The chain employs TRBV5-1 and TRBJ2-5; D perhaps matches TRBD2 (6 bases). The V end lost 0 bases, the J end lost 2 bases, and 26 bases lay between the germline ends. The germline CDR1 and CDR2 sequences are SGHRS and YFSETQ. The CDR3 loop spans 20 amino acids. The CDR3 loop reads CASSLVWGGFRDGQQETQYF. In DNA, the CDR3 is TGCGCCAGCAGCTTGGTGTGGGGAGGTTTCCGGGACGGTCAGCAAGAGACCCAGTACTTC.

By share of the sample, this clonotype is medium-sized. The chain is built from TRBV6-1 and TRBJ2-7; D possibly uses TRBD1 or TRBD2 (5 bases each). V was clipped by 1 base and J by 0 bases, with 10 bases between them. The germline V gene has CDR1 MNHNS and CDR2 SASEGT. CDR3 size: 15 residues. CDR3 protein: CASSEGGFSSYEQYF. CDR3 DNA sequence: TGTGCCAGCAGTGAAGGGGGGTTCTCCTCCTACGAGCAGTACTTC.